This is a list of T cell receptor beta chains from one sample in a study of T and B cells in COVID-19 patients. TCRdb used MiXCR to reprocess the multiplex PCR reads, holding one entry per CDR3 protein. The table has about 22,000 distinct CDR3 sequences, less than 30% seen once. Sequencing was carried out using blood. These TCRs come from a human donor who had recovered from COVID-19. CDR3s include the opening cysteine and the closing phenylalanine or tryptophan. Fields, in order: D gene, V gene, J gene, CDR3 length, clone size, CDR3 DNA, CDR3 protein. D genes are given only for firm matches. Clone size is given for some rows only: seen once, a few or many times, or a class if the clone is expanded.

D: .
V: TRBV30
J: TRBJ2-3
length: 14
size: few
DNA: TGTGCCTGGAACTATCAGGGGGGGGCGGATACGCAGTATTTT
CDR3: CAWNYQGGADTQYF

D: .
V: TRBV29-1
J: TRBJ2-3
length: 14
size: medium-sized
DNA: TGCAGCGTTGATGGGCCATCGGGCACAGATACGCAGTATTTT
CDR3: CSVDGPSGTDTQYF

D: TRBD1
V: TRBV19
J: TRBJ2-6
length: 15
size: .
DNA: TGTGCCAGTAGTGGACAGGCCTTCGGGGCCAACGTCCTGACTTTC
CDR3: CASSGQAFGANVLTF

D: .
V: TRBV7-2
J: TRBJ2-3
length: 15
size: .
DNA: TGTGCCAGCAGCTTAGCGGGGGTCAGCACAGATACGCAGTATTTT
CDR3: CASSLAGVSTDTQYF

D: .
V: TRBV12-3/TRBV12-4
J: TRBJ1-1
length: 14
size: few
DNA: TGTGCCAGCACCTTTTCCACAAGGAACACTGAAGCTTTCTTT
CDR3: CASTFSTRNTEAFF

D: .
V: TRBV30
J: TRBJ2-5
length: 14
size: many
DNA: TGTGCCTGGAAACGCGGGGACGTACAAGAGACCCAGTACTTC
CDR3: CAWKRGDVQETQYF

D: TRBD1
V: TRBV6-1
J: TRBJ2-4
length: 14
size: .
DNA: TGTGCCAGCAGTTCCGGGACAGGGGGTGACATTCAGTACTTC
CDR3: CASSSGTGGDIQYF

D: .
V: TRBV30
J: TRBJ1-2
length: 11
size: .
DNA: TGTGCCTGGAGTGATGTCCCGAATTGGACCTTC
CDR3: CAWSDVPNWTF

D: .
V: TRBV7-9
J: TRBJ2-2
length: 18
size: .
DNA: TGTGCCAGCAGCTTAGCGCAATCCGCAGGGGAGAACACCGGGGAGCTGTTTTTT
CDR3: CASSLAQSAGENTGELFF

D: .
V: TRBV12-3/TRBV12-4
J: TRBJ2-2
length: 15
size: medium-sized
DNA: TGTGCCAGCAGTTTGGGAAAGGGACGCACCGGGGAGCTGTTTTTT
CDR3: CASSLGKGRTGELFF

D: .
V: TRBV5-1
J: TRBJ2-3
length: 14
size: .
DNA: TGCGCCAGCAGCTGGCGGCTAGCTGCAGATACGCAGTATTTT
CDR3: CASSWRLAADTQYF

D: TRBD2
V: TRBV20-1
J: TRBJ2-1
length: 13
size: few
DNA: TGCAGTGCTCGGGGACTAGAGGGCAATGAGCAGTTCTTC
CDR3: CSARGLEGNEQFF

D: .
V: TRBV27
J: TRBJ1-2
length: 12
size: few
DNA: TGTGCCAGCAGTCGCCCCCCCTATGGCTACACCTTC
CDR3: CASSRPPYGYTF

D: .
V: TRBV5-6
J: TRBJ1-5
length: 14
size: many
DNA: TGTGCCAGCAGCCGTGGCGGCAGGGATCAGCCCCAGCATTTT
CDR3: CASSRGGRDQPQHF

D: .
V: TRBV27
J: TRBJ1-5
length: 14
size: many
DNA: TGTGCCAGCAGATCGGTTGAGGGCAATCAGCCCCAGCATTTT
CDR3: CASRSVEGNQPQHF

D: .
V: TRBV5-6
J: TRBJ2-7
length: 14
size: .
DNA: TGTGCCAGCAGCACCTACTCAGGACTCGGAGAGCAGTACTTC
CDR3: CASSTYSGLGEQYF

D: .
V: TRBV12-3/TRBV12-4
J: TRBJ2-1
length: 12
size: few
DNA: TGTGCCAGCAGGCCTACCGGTAATGAGCAGTTCTTC
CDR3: CASRPTGNEQFF

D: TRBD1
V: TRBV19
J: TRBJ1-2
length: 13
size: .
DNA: TGTGCCAGTAGGCTAGACAGGGGCTATGGCTACACCTTC
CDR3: CASRLDRGYGYTF

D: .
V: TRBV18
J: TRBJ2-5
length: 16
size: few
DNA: TGTGCCAGCTCACCGAAGAACCTAAGGGGTCAAGAGACCCAGTACTTC
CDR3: CASSPKNLRGQETQYF

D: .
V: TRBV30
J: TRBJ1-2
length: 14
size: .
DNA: TGTGCCTGGTCCTCAGGGCCTGCTAACTATGGCTACACCTTC
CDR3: CAWSSGPANYGYTF

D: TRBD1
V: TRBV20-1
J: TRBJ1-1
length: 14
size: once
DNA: TGCAGTGCTAGACAGGGGGCTGGGAACACTGAAGCTTTCTTT
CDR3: CSARQGAGNTEAFF

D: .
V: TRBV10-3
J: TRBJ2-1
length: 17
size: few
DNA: TGTGCCATCAGTGATGGGACTGGTGCCTCGGGGTACAATGAGCAGTTCTTC
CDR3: CAISDGTGASGYNEQFF

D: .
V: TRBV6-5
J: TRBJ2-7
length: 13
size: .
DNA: TGTGCCAGCAGCTTCGGGACGCTATACGAGCAGTACTTC
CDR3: CASSFGTLYEQYF

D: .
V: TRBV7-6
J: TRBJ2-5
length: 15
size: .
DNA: TGTGCCAGCAGCTTAGGGTCGGGATCCATCCAGACCCAGTACTTC
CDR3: CASSLGSGSIQTQYF

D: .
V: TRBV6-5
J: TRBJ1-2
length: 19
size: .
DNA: TGTGCCAGCAGTTTCTTTTCCGCCGGGACACCCGATACTAACTATGGCTACACCTTC
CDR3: CASSFFSAGTPDTNYGYTF

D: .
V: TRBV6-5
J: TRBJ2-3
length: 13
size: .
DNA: TGTGCCAGCAGTCTTTACTATGAAGATACGCAGTATTTT
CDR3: CASSLYYEDTQYF

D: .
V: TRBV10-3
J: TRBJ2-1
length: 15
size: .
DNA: TGTGCCACCGCCCTTCAGGGGACCTCGAACGGTGAGCAGTTCTTC
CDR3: CATALQGTSNGEQFF

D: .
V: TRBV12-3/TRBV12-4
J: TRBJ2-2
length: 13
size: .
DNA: TGTGCCAGCAGGGAGGATGACACCGGGGAGCTGTTTTTT
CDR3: CASREDDTGELFF

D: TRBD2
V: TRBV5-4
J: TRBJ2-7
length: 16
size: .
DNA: TGTGCCAGCAGCTTGGTACCTAGCGGGAGTCTCTACGAGCAGTACTTC
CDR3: CASSLVPSGSLYEQYF

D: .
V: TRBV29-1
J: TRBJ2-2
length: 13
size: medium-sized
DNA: TGCAGCGTTGAAAGGAGGAACACCGGGGAGCTGTTTTTT
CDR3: CSVERRNTGELFF

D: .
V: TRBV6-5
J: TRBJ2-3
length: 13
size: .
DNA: TGTGCCAGCAGCCGGAGGAGCACAGATACGCAGTATTTT
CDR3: CASSRRSTDTQYF

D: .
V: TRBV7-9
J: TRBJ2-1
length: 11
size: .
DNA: TGTGCCAGCCGTACCTACAATGAGCAGTTCTTC
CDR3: CASRTYNEQFF

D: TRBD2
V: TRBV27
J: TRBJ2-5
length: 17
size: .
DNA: TGTGCCAGCAGTAAAAGGACTAGCGGGGGGGCAGCAGAGACCCAGTACTTC
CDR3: CASSKRTSGGAAETQYF

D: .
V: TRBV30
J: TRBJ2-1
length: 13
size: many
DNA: TGTGCCTGGAGCCGGGAAGCTACTAATGAGCAGTTCTTC
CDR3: CAWSREATNEQFF

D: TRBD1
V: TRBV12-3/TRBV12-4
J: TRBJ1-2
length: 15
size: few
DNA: TGTGCCAGCAGTCCCGAGACAGGGCCTAACTATGGCTACACCTTC
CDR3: CASSPETGPNYGYTF

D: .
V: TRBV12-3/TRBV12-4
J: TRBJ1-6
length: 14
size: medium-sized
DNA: TGTGCCAGCAGTCTCGGGAGCCGTAATTCACCCCTCCACTTT
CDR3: CASSLGSRNSPLHF

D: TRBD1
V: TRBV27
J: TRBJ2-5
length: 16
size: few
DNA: TGTGCCAGCAGTGACGCCGGGACAGGGGGGTCCAGGGACCAGTACTTC
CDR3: CASSDAGTGGSRDQYF

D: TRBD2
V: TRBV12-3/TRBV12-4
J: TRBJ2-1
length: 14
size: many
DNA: TGTGCCAGCAGACTAGCGGAAAACTACAATGAGCAGTTCTTC
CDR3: CASRLAENYNEQFF

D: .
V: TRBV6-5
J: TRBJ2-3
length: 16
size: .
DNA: TGTGCCAGCAGTTACGATAGGGGCAGAGGGACAGATACGCAGTATTTT
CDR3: CASSYDRGRGTDTQYF

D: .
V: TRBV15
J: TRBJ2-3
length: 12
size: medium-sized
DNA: TGTGCCACCAGCAGAGGGGGAGATACGCAGTATTTT
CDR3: CATSRGGDTQYF

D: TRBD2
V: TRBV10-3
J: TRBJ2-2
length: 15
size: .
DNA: TGTGCCATCAGAGGGGCCACTAGCGTCACCGGGGAGCTGTTTTTT
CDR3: CAIRGATSVTGELFF

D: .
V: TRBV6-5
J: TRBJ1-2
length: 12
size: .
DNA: TGTGCCGCGGCGGGCTGGGACTATGGCTACACCTTC
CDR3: CAAAGWDYGYTF